The T cell receptor (beta chain) described here comes from a study of blood T cell repertoires in COVID-19. Study-level information: There were acute and convalescent COVID-19 samples, and they came from the United States, Italy and Spain. Nucleic acid was either cDNA or gDNA, and it came from T cells, B-cell-depleted T cells, or PBMCs.

Enrollees, roughly 18 to 89 years old, lived in 24 US areas. The method was immunoSEQ multiplex PCR; TCRdb's version includes in-frame clones alone and lacks a portion of them. The sample includes 150,000 to 200,000 clones, approximately 82% seen only once; the top ten take roughly a sixth. V dropped 2 bases and J dropped 5 bases, with 12 bases sitting between them. Per the germline V gene, CDR1 is MDHEN and CDR2 is SYDVKM. The CDR3 has 14 amino acids. The material sequenced was PBMCs or T cells enriched from blood (not recorded which). The V call is TRBV28, the J call TRBJ1-2; D remains ambiguous. The sequence was obtained from a woman aged 45-65 years who had recovered from COVID-19. The CDR3 is CASSLRQRLYGYTF. CDR3 nucleotide sequence: TGTGCCAGCAGTTTAAGGCAGCGGTTATATGGCTACACCTTC.